This TCR beta chain appears in the sequencing data of a study of beta chain features in type 1 diabetes. Study summary: Sorted cells from all samples, numbering 107,917,701, were examined.

Isolated RNA was reverse transcribed in full, so expressed TCRB transcripts were sequenced. Generated by immunoSEQ multiplex PCR, the TCRdb table keeps only in-frame clones and is missing some. Here the sample spans 130,000 or so clones, around 15% being singletons. A word on this clone: Its specificity is not known.

The CDR3 extends over 16 amino acids. Germline-derived CDR1 and CDR2 are MNHEY and SVGAGI. Trimming removed 3 bases at V and 0 bases at J, with 9 bases between. Study-wide findings and caveats: In all four CD4+ subsets, TCRB CDR3 length was significantly, moderately reduced in type 1 diabetes.

Sequences were obtained from central memory CD4+ T cells from blood. This TCR was sampled from a man aged 25 to 45 with type 1 diabetes. The chain couples TRBV6-5 to TRBJ2-6, with no clear D. CDR3 DNA: TGTGCCAGCAGTTATTCGACGGTCTCTGGGGCCAACGTCCTGACTTTC. The encoded protein is CASSYSTVSGANVLTF.